The rows below give T cell receptor beta chains drawn from one sample of a study of cytomegalovirus exposure and HLA in healthy donors. Clones were sequenced by immunoSEQ multiplex PCR, and TCRdb holds only the in-frame ones, with some missing. The table lists about 100,000 clones, about 80% of them singletons. Sequencing used PBMCs. These receptors all come from a young man in good health and CMV-seronegative. Both conserved end residues are part of each CDR3. Each record gives: clone size, D gene, V gene, J gene, CDR3 protein, CDR3 DNA. A D gene is named only where the DNA matches it firmly. The size field is filled for only some rows; it gives once, few, many or a size class.

>.|TRBD1|TRBV28|TRBJ2-5
CASSLSGQGAETQYF
TGTGCCAGCAGTTTATCGGGACAGGGGGCAGAGACCCAGTACTTC
>.|.|TRBV29-1|TRBJ1-2
CSVGLDRNYGYTF
TGCAGCGTTGGGTTGGACAGAAACTATGGCTACACCTTC
>few|.|TRBV19|TRBJ2-7
CASSETDYEQYF
TGTGCCAGTAGTGAGACAGACTACGAGCAGTACTTC
>.|.|TRBV7-8|TRBJ2-5
CASSLGPRQIQETQYF
TGTGCCAGCAGCTTAGGCCCCCGACAGATCCAAGAGACCCAGTACTTC
>few|TRBD1|TRBV2|TRBJ1-5
CASSDIQGWQPQHF
TGTGCCAGCAGTGATATACAGGGGTGGCAGCCCCAGCATTTT
>.|TRBD1|TRBV5-8|TRBJ2-7
CASSLTGGNKQYF
TGTGCCAGCAGCTTGACAGGGGGAAATAAGCAGTACTTC
>.|.|TRBV18|TRBJ2-2
CASSPRGDWNTGELFF
TGTGCCAGCTCACCACGGGGGGATTGGAACACCGGGGAGCTGTTTTTT
>medium-sized|TRBD2|TRBV6-4|TRBJ2-3
CASSSSGGAPDTQYF
TGTGCCAGCAGTTCTAGCGGGGGGGCACCAGATACGCAGTATTTT
>.|TRBD2|TRBV19|TRBJ2-7
CASSISTGGSSYEQYF
TGTGCCAGTAGTATATCGACCGGCGGGAGCTCCTACGAGCAGTACTTC
>.|TRBD1|TRBV7-9|TRBJ1-1
CASSRNRGRTEAFF
TGTGCCAGCAGCCGAAACAGGGGGCGAACTGAAGCTTTCTTT
>.|.|TRBV10-2|TRBJ1-1
CASSETRYGNTEAFF
TGCGCCAGTAGTGAAACGAGATATGGGAACACTGAAGCTTTCTTT
>.|.|TRBV4-1|TRBJ1-2
CASSQFKQTGYGYTF
TGCGCCAGCAGCCAATTTAAACAAACGGGGTATGGCTACACCTTC
>.|.|TRBV9|TRBJ2-2
CASSAYRASNTGELFF
TGTGCCAGCAGCGCATACAGGGCATCGAACACCGGGGAGCTGTTTTTT
>.|TRBD1|TRBV5-1|TRBJ1-2
CASSLVSGQASYGYTF
TGCGCCAGCAGCTTGGTATCGGGACAGGCGAGCTATGGCTACACCTTC
>.|.|TRBV7-6|TRBJ2-1
CASSLGRGGNNEQFF
TGTGCCAGCAGCTTAGGGCGGGGCGGGAACAATGAGCAGTTCTTC
>once|.|TRBV30|TRBJ2-1
CAWSVFGAYNEQFF
TGTGCCTGGAGTGTTTTCGGGGCCTACAATGAGCAGTTCTTC
>.|TRBD1|TRBV28|TRBJ2-2
CASNGDRGSGGELFF
TGTGCCAGCAATGGAGACAGGGGGTCTGGCGGGGAGCTGTTTTTT
>.|.|TRBV6-4|TRBJ2-5
CASSDSVSGQETQYF
TGTGCCAGCAGTGACTCAGTTAGTGGTCAAGAGACCCAGTACTTC
>.|.|TRBV30|TRBJ2-2
CAWSYRAGELFF
TGTGCCTGGAGTTACAGGGCCGGGGAGCTGTTTTTT
>.|TRBD1|TRBV4-1|TRBJ1-1
CASSRSGTALEAFF
TGCGCCAGCAGCCGCTCGGGGACAGCCTTGGAAGCTTTCTTT
>.|TRBD2|TRBV5-1|TRBJ2-2
CASSPLGLGNTGELFF
TGCGCCAGCAGCCCCCTCGGACTAGGCAACACCGGGGAGCTGTTTTTT
>once|.|TRBV5-1|TRBJ1-1
CASSLNQGGDTEAFF
TGCGCCAGCAGCTTAAACCAAGGCGGGGACACTGAAGCTTTCTTT
>once|TRBD2|TRBV27|TRBJ2-5
CASSFRLAGEVETQYF
TGTGCCAGCAGTTTCAGACTAGCGGGAGAGGTGGAGACCCAGTACTTC
>.|.|TRBV9|TRBJ1-1
CASSVATEAFF
TGTGCCAGCAGCGTGGCCACTGAAGCTTTCTTT
>few|.|TRBV30|TRBJ1-6
CAWRPSSYNSPLHF
TGTGCCTGGAGACCCAGCTCCTATAATTCACCCCTCCACTTT
>.|TRBD2|TRBV7-2|TRBJ2-5
CASSPGLAGAPGQETQYF
TGTGCCAGCAGCCCCGGACTAGCGGGAGCCCCGGGGCAAGAGACCCAGTACTTC
>once|TRBD1|TRBV28|TRBJ1-1
CASSPLGQGARGTEAFF
TGTGCCAGCAGCCCTCTCGGACAGGGGGCGCGGGGCACTGAAGCTTTCTTT
>.|.|TRBV10-2|TRBJ2-7
CASSERRGTEQYF
TGCGCCAGCAGTGAGAGGCGGGGAACCGAGCAGTACTTC
>.|TRBD2|TRBV6-1|TRBJ2-3
CASSERGGRTDTQYF
TGTGCCAGCAGTGAACGCGGGGGGCGGACAGATACGCAGTATTTT
>.|.|TRBV28|TRBJ2-1
CATVVVSVYNEQFF
TGTGCCACCGTAGTGGTCTCGGTTTACAATGAGCAGTTCTTC
>.|TRBD2|TRBV18|TRBJ2-5
CASSKGLAGGNQETQYF
TGTGCCAGCTCAAAAGGGCTAGCGGGAGGAAATCAAGAGACCCAGTACTTC
>.|.|TRBV2|TRBJ1-2
CASNGEGGQGYTF
TGTGCCAGCAACGGCGAGGGGGGGCAGGGCTACACCTTC
>few|.|TRBV6-4|TRBJ2-3
CASSVAGGTDTQYF
TGTGCCAGCAGTGTGGCAGGGGGCACAGATACGCAGTATTTT